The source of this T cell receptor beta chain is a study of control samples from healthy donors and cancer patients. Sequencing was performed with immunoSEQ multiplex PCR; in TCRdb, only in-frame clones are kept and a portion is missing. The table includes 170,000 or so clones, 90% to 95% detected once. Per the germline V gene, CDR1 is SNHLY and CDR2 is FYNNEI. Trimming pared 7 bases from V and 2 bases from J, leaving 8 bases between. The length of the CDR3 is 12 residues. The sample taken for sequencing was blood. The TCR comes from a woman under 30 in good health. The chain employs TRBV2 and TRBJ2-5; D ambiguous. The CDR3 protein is CASNIRQETQYF. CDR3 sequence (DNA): TGTGCCAGCAATATCCGGCAAGAGACCCAGTACTTC.